The clone carrying this T cell receptor beta chain was found many times. Its matching antigen is unknown. This entry belongs to a study of T-cell reconstitution after alpha-beta-depleted transplantation in children. General study results and limits: The origin of alpha-beta T cells about two months after transplant was reportedly several hundred expanded graft clones. T-cell counts and diversity were attributed mostly to newly produced T cells one year after transplant. Several patients had high TCRbeta diversity at day 60; it came from surviving recipient T cells and thymic progenitors.

V shed 7 bases and J shed 4 bases, with 10 bases lying between them. This CDR3 region has 11 residues. CDR1 SQVTM and CDR2 ANQGSEA come from the germline V gene. The TCRbeta library was prepared with unique molecular identifiers. TCRdb used MiXCR to reprocess the PCR reads, holding one entry per CDR3 protein. The sample has 780,000 or so distinct CDR3 sequences, less than 20% seen once; the top ten hold approximately 5%. This receptor was obtained from a male patient between 10 and 17 years old who had a stem cell transplant for acute lymphoblastic leukemia, so the T cells may come from the graft donor. The source was PBMCs, mostly from graft donor cells, collected 360 days after TCRalphabeta/CD19-depleted stem cell transplant. The chain couples TRBV29-1 to TRBJ1-1, with D perhaps matching TRBD1 (6 bases). The CDR3 loop is CSGGGSTEAFF. CDR3 DNA: TGCAGCGGAGGGGGGAGCACTGAAGCTTTCTTT.